This T cell receptor beta chain was retrieved from a study of T cell responses to AZD1222 COVID-19 vaccine. Here immunoSEQ multiplex PCR was the method, and the copy in TCRdb shows in-frame clones only, minus some. The repertoire has about 120,000 clones, around 90% of them found once; the top ten carry just over 2.5%. Researchers grouped second doses given at about 4 or about 12 weeks into one pool. The germline CDR1 and CDR2 sequences are SGHAT and FQNNGV. The CDR3 totals 12 residues. V gave up 4 bases and J gave up 5 bases, with 8 bases separating them. This TCR came from an adult who received the AZD1222 COVID-19 vaccine. This chain uses TRBV11-2 with TRBJ2-5, with D perhaps TRBD1 (6 bases). The input for sequencing was peripheral blood, taken 28 days after the second AZD1222 dose. CDR3 DNA sequence: TGTGCCAGCAGCTCAGGGGTGGAGACCCAGTACTTC. This sequence encodes CASSSGVETQYF.